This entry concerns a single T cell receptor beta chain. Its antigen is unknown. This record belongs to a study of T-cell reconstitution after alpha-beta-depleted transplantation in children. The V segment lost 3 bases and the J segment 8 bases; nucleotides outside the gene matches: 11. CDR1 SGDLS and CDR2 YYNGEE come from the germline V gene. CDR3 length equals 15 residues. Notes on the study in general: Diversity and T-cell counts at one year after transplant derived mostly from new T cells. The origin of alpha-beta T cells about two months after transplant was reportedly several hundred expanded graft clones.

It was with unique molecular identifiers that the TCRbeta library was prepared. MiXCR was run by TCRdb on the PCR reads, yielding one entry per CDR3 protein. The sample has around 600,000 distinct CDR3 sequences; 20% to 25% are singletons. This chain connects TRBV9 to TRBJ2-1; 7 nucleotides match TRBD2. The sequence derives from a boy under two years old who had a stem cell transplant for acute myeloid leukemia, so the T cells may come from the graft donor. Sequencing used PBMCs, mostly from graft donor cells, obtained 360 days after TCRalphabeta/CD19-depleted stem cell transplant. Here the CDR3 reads CASSDGTTKSDEQFF. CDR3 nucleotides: TGTGCCAGCAGCGACGGGACTACCAAGAGCGATGAGCAGTTCTTC.